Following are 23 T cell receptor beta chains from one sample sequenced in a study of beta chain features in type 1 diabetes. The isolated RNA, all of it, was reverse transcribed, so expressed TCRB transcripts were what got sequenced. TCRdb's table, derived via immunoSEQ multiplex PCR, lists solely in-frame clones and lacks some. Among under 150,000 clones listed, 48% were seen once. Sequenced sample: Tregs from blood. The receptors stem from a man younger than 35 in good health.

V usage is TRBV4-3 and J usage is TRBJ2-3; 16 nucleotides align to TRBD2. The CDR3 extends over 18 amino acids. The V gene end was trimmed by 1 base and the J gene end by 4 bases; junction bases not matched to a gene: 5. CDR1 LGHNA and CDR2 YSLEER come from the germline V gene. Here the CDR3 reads CASSQGRGLAGGPDTQYF. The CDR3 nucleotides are TGCGCCAGCAGCCAAGGTCGGGGACTAGCGGGAGGGCCAGATACGCAGTATTTT.

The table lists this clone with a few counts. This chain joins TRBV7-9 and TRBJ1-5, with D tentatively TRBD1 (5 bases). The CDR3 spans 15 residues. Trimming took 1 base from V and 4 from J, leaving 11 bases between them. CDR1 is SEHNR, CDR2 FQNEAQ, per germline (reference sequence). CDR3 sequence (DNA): TGTGCCAGCAGCTTAGGGCAGGGCCCAAATCAGCCCCAGCATTTT. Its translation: CASSLGQGPNQPQHF. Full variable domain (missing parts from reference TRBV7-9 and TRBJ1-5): DTGVSQNPRHKITKRGQNVTFRCDPISEHNRLYWYRQTLGQGPEFLTYFQNEAQLEKSRLLSDRFSAERPKGSFSTLEIQRTEQGDSAMYLCASSLGQGPNQPQHFGDGTRLSIL.

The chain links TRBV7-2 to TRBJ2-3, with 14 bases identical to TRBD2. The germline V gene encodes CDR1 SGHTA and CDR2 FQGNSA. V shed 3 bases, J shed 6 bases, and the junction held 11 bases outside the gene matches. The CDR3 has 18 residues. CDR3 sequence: CASSFGAPTSGGADTQYF. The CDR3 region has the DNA TGTGCCAGCAGCTTTGGGGCACCGACTAGCGGGGGGGCCGATACGCAGTATTTT.

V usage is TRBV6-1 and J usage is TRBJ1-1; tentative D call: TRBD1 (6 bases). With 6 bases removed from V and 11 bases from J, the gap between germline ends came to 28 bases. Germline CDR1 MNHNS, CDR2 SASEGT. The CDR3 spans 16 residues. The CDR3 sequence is CASRELWGGRGVTAFF. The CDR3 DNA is TGTGCCAGCAGGGAACTTTGGGGGGGGCGCGGAGTAACCGCTTTCTTT.

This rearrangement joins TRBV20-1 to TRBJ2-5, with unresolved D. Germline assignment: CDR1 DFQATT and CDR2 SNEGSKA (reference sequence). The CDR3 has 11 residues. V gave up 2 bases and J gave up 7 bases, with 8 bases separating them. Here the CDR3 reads CSARLRSTQYF. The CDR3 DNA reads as TGCAGTGCTAGATTACGGTCGACCCAGTACTTC.

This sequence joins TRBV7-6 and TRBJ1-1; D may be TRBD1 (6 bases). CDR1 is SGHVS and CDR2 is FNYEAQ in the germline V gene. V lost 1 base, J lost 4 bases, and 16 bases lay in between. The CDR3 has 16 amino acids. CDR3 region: CASSLVPLRGSTEAFF. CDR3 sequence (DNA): TGTGCCAGCAGCTTAGTTCCCTTAAGGGGGTCCACTGAAGCTTTCTTT.

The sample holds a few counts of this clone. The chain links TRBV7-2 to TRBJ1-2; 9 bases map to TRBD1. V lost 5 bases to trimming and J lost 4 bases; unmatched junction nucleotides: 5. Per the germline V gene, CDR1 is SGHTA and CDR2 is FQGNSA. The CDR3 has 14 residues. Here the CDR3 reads CASSQDRGIYGYTF. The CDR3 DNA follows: TGTGCCAGCAGCCAGGACAGGGGAATCTATGGCTACACCTTC.

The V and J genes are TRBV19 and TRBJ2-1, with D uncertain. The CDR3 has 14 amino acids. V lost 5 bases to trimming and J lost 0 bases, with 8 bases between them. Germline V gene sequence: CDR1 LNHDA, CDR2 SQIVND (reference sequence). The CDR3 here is CASSPRHSYNEQFF. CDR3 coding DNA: TGTGCCAGTAGTCCGAGACACTCCTACAATGAGCAGTTCTTC.

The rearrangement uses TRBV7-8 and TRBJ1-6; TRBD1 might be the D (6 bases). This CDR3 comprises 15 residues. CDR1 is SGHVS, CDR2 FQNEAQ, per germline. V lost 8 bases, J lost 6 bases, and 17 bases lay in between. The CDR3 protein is CASATPGTSNSPLHF. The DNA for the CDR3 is TGTGCCAGCGCCACCCCAGGGACAAGTAATTCACCCCTCCACTTT.

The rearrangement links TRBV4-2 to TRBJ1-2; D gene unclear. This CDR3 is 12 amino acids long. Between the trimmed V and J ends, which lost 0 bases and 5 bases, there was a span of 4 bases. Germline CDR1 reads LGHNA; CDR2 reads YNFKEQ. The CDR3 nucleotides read TGTGCCAGCAGCCAAGAAATATATGGCTACACCTTC. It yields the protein CASSQEIYGYTF.

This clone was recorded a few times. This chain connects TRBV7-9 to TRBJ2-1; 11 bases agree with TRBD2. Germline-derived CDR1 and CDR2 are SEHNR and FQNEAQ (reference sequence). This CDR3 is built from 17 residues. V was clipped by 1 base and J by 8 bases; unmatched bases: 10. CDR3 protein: CASSLVLTSGSFDEQFF. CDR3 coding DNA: TGTGCCAGCAGCTTAGTCTTAACTAGCGGGAGCTTCGATGAGCAGTTCTTC.

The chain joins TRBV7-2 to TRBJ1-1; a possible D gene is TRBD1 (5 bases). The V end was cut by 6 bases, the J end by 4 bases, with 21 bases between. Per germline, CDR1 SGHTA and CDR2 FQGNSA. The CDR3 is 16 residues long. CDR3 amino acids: CASRARMGIGGTEAFF. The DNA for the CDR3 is TGTGCCAGCAGGGCTCGAATGGGGATCGGGGGCACTGAAGCTTTCTTT.

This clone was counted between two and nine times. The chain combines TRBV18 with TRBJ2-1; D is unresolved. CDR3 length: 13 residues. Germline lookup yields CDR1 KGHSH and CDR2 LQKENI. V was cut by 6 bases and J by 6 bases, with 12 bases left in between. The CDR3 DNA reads TGTGCCAGCTCTCCGCGACAAGTCAATGAGCAGTTCTTC. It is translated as CASSPRQVNEQFF.

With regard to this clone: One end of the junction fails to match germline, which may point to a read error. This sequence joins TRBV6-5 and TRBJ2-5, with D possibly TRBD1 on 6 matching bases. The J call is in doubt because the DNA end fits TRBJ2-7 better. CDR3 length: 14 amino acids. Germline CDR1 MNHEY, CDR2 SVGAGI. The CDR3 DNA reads TGTACCAGCAGTTACTCGGTCCAGGGGTACGAGCAGTACTTC. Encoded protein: CTSSYSVQGYEQYF.

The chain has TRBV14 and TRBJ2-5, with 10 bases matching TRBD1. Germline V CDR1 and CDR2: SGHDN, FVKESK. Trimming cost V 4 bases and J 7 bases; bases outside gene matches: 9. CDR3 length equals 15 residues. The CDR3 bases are TGTGCCAGCAGCCCGAGACAGGGGGCTACGGCGACCCAGTACTTC. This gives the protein CASSPRQGATATQYF.

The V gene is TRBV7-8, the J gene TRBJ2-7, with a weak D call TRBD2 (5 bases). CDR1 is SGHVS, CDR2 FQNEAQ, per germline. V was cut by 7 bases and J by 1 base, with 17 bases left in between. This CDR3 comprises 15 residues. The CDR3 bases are TGTGCCAGCATCGCGACCGGGGTGGGATCCTACGAGCAGTACTTC. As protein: CASIATGVGSYEQYF.

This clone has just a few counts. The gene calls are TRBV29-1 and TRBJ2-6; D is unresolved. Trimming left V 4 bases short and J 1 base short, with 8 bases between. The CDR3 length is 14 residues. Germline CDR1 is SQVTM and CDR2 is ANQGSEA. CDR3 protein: CSVASFSGANVLTF. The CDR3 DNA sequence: TGCAGCGTTGCCTCCTTTTCTGGGGCCAACGTCCTGACTTTC.

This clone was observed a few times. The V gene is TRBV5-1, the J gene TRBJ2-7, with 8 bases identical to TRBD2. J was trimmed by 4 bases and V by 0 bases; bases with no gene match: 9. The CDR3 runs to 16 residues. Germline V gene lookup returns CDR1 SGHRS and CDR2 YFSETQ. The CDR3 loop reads CASSLGEAGAVYEQYF. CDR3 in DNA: TGCGCCAGCAGCTTGGGGGAAGCGGGAGCGGTATACGAGCAGTACTTC.

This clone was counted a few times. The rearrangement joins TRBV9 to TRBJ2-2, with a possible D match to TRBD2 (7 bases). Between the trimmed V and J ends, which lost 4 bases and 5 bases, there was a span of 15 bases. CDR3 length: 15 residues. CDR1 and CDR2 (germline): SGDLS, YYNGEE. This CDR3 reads CASSRVGGRTGELFF. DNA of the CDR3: TGTGCCAGCAGCCGGGTCGGGGGGCGAACCGGGGAGCTGTTTTTT. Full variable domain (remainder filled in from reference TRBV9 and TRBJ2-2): DSGVTQTPKHLITATGQRVTLRCSPRSGDLSVYWYQQSLDQGLQFLIQYYNGEERAKGNILERFSAQQFPDLHSELNLSSLELGDSALYFCASSRVGGRTGELFFGEGSRLTVL.

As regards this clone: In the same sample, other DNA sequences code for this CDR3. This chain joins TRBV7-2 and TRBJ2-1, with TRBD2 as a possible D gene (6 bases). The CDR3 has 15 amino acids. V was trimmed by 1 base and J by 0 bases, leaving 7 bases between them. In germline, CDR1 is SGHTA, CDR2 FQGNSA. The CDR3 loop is CASSLGRGSYNEQFF. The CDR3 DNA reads TGTGCCAGCAGCTTAGGGCGGGGCTCCTACAATGAGCAGTTCTTC. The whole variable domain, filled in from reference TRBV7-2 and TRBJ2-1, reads GAGVSQSPSNKVTEKGKDVELRCDPISGHTALYWYRQSLGQGLEFLIYFQGNSAPDKSGLPSDRFSAERTGGSVSTLTIQRTQQEDSAVYLCASSLGRGSYNEQFFGPGTRLTVL.

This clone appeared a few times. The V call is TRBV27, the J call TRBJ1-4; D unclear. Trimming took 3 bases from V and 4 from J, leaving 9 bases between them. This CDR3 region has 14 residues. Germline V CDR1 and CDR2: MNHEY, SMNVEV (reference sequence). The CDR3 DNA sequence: TGTGCCAGCAGTTTTTTGGGCGTTAATGAAAAACTGTTTTTT. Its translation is CASSFLGVNEKLFF.

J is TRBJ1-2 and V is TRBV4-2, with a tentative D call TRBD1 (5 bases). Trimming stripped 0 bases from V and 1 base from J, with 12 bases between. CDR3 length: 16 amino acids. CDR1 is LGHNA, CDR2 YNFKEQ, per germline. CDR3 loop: CASSQDSGRGNYGYTF. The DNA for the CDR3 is TGTGCCAGCAGCCAAGATTCAGGGCGGGGTAACTATGGCTACACCTTC.

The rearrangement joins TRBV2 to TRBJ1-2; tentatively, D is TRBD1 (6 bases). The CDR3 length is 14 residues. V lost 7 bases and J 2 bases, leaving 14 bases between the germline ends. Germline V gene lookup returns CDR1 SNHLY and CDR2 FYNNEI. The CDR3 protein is CASNWGTKNYGYTF. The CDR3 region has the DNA TGTGCCAGCAATTGGGGGACAAAAAACTATGGCTACACCTTC.